This T cell receptor beta chain stems from a study of blood T cell repertoires in COVID-19. Overall study context: Sites in the United States, Italy and Spain provided acute and convalescent COVID-19 samples. T cells, B-cell-depleted T cells, or PBMCs provided the cDNA or gDNA that served as material.

Germline V lookup: CDR1 MNHNS, CDR2 SASEGT. The CDR3 runs to 17 residues. J was trimmed by 8 bases and V by 1 base; bases with no gene match: 14. In the original analysis: The assay estimated nucleated cells by amplifying reference gene primers. Libraries were prepared by immunoSEQ multiplex PCR; TCRdb keeps only in-frame clonotypes and omits some of them. V and J calls and clone size are as listed in that table; D and trimming were resolved from the DNA. The sample has approximately 28,000 clones, roughly 90% seen once. Source material: peripheral blood. The chain carries TRBV6-1 and TRBJ1-5; 7 bases line up with TRBD1. This TCR was sampled from a human donor in a cohort sampled during active COVID-19. The CDR3 sequence is CASSEEALGQVREPQHF. In DNA form, the CDR3 reads TGTGCCAGCAGTGAAGAGGCCTTAGGACAGGTCCGAGAGCCCCAGCATTTT.